Below, 19 T cell receptor beta chains from the same sample are listed, as sequenced in a study of shared clonotypes between healthy human individuals. Some clones are missing from TCRdb's copy, which holds only in-frame ones; the method was immunoSEQ multiplex PCR. The sample has hundreds of thousands of clones, around 96% seen once; the top ten hold approximately 0.32%. Sequencing used memory CD8+ T cells sorted from blood. Described subset: CD45RO+ cells pooled with CCR7-negative TemRA cells. The receptors derive from a man aged 30 to 39 in good health.

The chain employs TRBV4-1 and TRBJ1-5; the D gene is possibly TRBD1 (6 bases). The CDR3 totals 15 residues. The V end lost 0 bases, the J end lost 4 bases, and 10 bases lay between the germline ends. Looked up from germline, CDR1 is MGHRA and CDR2 is YSYEKL. In DNA, the CDR3 is TGCGCCAGCAGCCAAGACCAGGGGCCGAATCAGCCCCAGCATTTT. This codes for CASSQDQGPNQPQHF.

Details on this clone: Other nucleotide sequences from this sample produce the same CDR3. This chain joins TRBV7-9 and TRBJ1-1, with 8 nucleotides matching TRBD1. Germline CDR1 and CDR2: SEHNR and FQNEAQ (reference sequence). V shed 1 base and J 8 bases; nucleotides not matched to a gene: 0. The CDR3 is 12 amino acids. In DNA form, the CDR3 reads TGTGCCAGCAGCTTAGGGACAGGGGAAGCTTTCTTT. The encoded protein is CASSLGTGEAFF.

This chain joins TRBV7-6 and TRBJ2-3; D perhaps matches TRBD2 (6 bases). The length of the CDR3 is 15 residues. The V end was cut by 2 bases, the J end by 1 base, with 10 bases between. Per the germline V gene, CDR1 is SGHVS and CDR2 is FNYEAQ. The CDR3 DNA is TGTGCCAGCAGCTTATTGGCGGGGCGCACAGATACGCAGTATTTT. Amino acid sequence: CASSLLAGRTDTQYF.

The table lists this clone with a count of one. V is TRBV6-6 and J is TRBJ1-4, with D hard to call. The CDR3 runs 14 residues. V lost 2 bases and J 0 bases, leaving 4 bases between the germline ends. Germline V lookup: CDR1 MNHNY, CDR2 SVGAGI (reference sequence). The CDR3 is CASSYRTTNEKLFF. CDR3 bases: TGTGCCAGCAGTTACAGGACAACTAATGAAAAACTGTTTTTT.

The rearrangement uses TRBV4-1 and TRBJ2-1; no reliable D call. Germline CDR1 reads MGHRA; CDR2 reads YSYEKL. This CDR3 comprises 11 residues. Trimming removed 0 bases at V and 9 bases at J, with 3 bases between. The CDR3 nucleotides read TGCGCCAGCAGCCAAGAGGGTGAGCAGTTCTTC. It specifies CASSQEGEQFF.

The J gene is TRBJ2-3, the V gene TRBV5-1, with 14 positions matching TRBD2. The germline CDR1 and CDR2 sequences are SGHRS and YFSETQ. The CDR3 sequence is 18 residues long. V trimming: 0 bases; J trimming: 2 bases; junction bases outside the gene matches: 5. The CDR3 sequence: CASSLVTSGRVLTDTQYF. Written as DNA, the CDR3 is TGCGCCAGCAGCTTGGTGACTAGCGGGAGGGTCCTCACAGATACGCAGTATTTT.

With regard to this clone: Other DNA sequences in this specimen translate into the identical CDR3. The rearrangement joins TRBV4-1 to TRBJ2-3; D is perhaps TRBD1 or TRBD2 (5 bases each). The CDR3 spans 14 residues. The V end lost 4 bases, the J end lost 2 bases, and 10 bases lay between the germline ends. Germline V gene sequence: CDR1 MGHRA, CDR2 YSYEKL. The chain's CDR3 is CASSLGTSTDTQYF. The CDR3 nucleotides are TGCGCCAGCAGCCTTGGGACCTCCACAGATACGCAGTATTTT.

The rearrangement joins TRBV30 to TRBJ2-1; no firm D call. This CDR3 contains 12 residues. Germline CDR1 GTSNPN, CDR2 SVGIG (reference sequence). Between the trimmed V and J ends, which lost 3 bases and 7 bases, there was a span of 10 bases. CDR3 region: CAWRGPLNEQFF. The DNA for the CDR3 is TGTGCCTGGAGGGGTCCATTAAATGAGCAGTTCTTC.

The J gene is TRBJ1-2, the V gene TRBV14; possible D gene TRBD1, 5 bases. The CDR3 length is 14 residues. Germline-derived CDR1 and CDR2 are SGHDN and FVKESK. V was pared by 2 bases and J by 9 bases, with 16 bases between. The CDR3 protein is CASSQPPGPPCYTF. CDR3 nucleotides: TGTGCCAGCAGCCAACCTCCAGGGCCTCCATGCTACACCTTC.

This clone was detected only once. The chain employs TRBV11-1 and TRBJ1-2; D not certain. The CDR3 has 14 amino acids. Germline CDR1 and CDR2: SGHAT and FQDESV (reference sequence). Trimming left V 2 bases short and J 5 bases short, with 12 bases between. The CDR3 nucleotides read TGTGCCAGCAGCTTAAGATCAGGACGATATGGCTACACCTTC. Translated, it gives CASSLRSGRYGYTF. The full variable domain, in which reference TRBV11-1 and TRBJ1-2 provide the parts outside the CDR3, is EAEVAQSPRYKITEKSQAVAFWCDPISGHATLYWYRQILGQGPELLVQFQDESVVDDSQLPKDRFSAERLKGVDSTLKIQPAELGDSAMYLCASSLRSGRYGYTFGSGTRLTVV.

J is TRBJ1-3 and V is TRBV20-1; D is unclear. Trimming took 0 bases from V and 9 from J, leaving 3 bases between them. Germline V gene data show CDR1 as DFQATT and CDR2 as SNEGSKA (reference sequence). The CDR3 loop spans 10 amino acids. The chain's CDR3 is CSAREGTIYF. DNA of the CDR3: TGCAGTGCTAGAGAGGGCACCATATATTTT.

This sequence joins TRBV29-1 and TRBJ1-1; D is uncertain. The length of the CDR3 is 12 residues. The germline V and J ends were trimmed by 3 bases and 0 bases, with 5 bases remaining between them. The germline gives CDR1 SQVTM, CDR2 ANQGSEA. Here the CDR3 reads CSVEGLNTEAFF. DNA for the CDR3: TGCAGCGTTGAGGGTTTGAACACTGAAGCTTTCTTT.

This clone was recorded only once. The V and J genes are TRBV5-4 and TRBJ1-6; D is unclear. Trimming cost V 1 base and J 10 bases, with 6 bases left between them. CDR3 length: 12 residues. Germline CDR1 and CDR2: SGHNT and YYREEE (reference sequence). The CDR3 reads CASSLYGSPLHF. CDR3 DNA sequence: TGTGCCAGCAGCTTGTATGGATCACCCCTCCACTTT.

As for this clone: The same CDR3 can be traced to other DNA sequences in this sample. V and J are TRBV28 and TRBJ1-2; unclear D gene. The CDR3 covers 11 residues. The V gene lost 5 bases and the J gene lost 2 bases, with 3 bases spanning the gap. Germline lookup yields CDR1 MDHEN and CDR2 SYDVKM. Here the CDR3 reads CASSLNYGYTF. DNA of the CDR3: TGTGCCAGCAGTCTGAACTATGGCTACACCTTC.

V usage is TRBV28 and J usage is TRBJ2-3, with D hard to call. The CDR3 has 15 residues. Per the germline V gene, CDR1 is MDHEN and CDR2 is SYDVKM. Trimming cost V 6 bases and J 1 base, with 14 bases left between them. Here the CDR3 DNA reads TGTGCCAGCAGCCCCCCATGGCAGGGCACAGATACGCAGTATTTT. Amino acids: CASSPPWQGTDTQYF.

The gene calls are TRBV5-4 and TRBJ2-7; no definite D call. The CDR3 totals 12 residues. Germline values: CDR1 SGHNT, CDR2 YYREEE (reference sequence). Deletions cut 0 bases from V and 8 bases from J, with 9 bases between. The CDR3 reads CASSLGQYKQYF. CDR3 DNA: TGTGCCAGCAGCTTGGGACAATACAAGCAGTACTTC.

The chain employs TRBV5-1 and TRBJ2-7; 10 bases are shared with TRBD2. Losses at the gene ends were 4 bases for V and 3 bases for J; bases not matched to a gene: 7. This CDR3 is built from 15 residues. The germline gives CDR1 SGHRS, CDR2 YFSETQ. CDR3 sequence: CASSPLGTSVYEQYF. The CDR3 region has the DNA TGCGCCAGCAGCCCATTAGGGACTAGCGTCTACGAGCAGTACTTC.

The gene calls are TRBV7-9 and TRBJ2-5; D is undetermined. The CDR3 totals 18 residues. The germline gives CDR1 SEHNR, CDR2 FQNEAQ (reference sequence). V was trimmed by 2 bases and J by 1 base, leaving 20 bases between them. The CDR3 region is CASSLWGTARWSQETQYF. The CDR3 DNA is TGTGCCAGCAGCTTATGGGGAACAGCAAGATGGAGCCAAGAGACCCAGTACTTC.

The chain recombines TRBV5-1 with TRBJ2-5; either TRBD1 or TRBD2 may fit D (5 bases each). The CDR3 runs 15 residues. Trimming pared 4 bases from V and 1 base from J, leaving 14 bases between. Germline assignment: CDR1 SGHRS and CDR2 YFSETQ. CDR3: CASSPPGRAQETQYF. In DNA form, the CDR3 reads TGCGCCAGCAGCCCCCCAGGGCGGGCCCAAGAGACCCAGTACTTC. Looking up the rest from reference TRBV5-1 and TRBJ2-5 gives the full variable domain: KAGVTQTPRYLIKTRGQQVTLSCSPISGHRSVSWYQQTPGQGLQFLFEYFSETQRNKGNFPGRFSGRQFSNSRSEMNVSTLELGDSALYLCASSPPGRAQETQYFGPGTRLLVL.